These 5 T cell receptor beta chains originate from one sample sequenced in a study of regulatory T cells in long-lasting Graves disease. Construction of the TCR beta libraries employed iRepertoire HTBI primers in conjunction with Arm-PCR of CDR3 regions. A single record per CDR3 protein comes from TCRdb applying MiXCR to the multiplex PCR reads. This sample has hundreds of thousands of distinct CDR3 sequences, with 15% to 20% found just once. Time point noted: newly diagnosed GD, antithyroid drugs for less than 3 months. PBMCs provided the RNA from which the TCR library was made. In addition, the sample was reused for a study of T cells in Graves' hyperthyroidism and ophthalmopathy.

Sequencing used peripheral blood mononuclear cells (PBMCs), obtained at new diagnosis, from a patient treated with antithyroid drugs. The receptors were sampled from a man between 35 and 55 years old with Graves disease.

The V gene is TRBV7-7, the J gene TRBJ2-5; 10 nucleotides align to TRBD1. Per germline, CDR1 SSHAT and CDR2 FNYEAQ (reference sequence). There are 15 residues in the CDR3. J gave up 3 bases and V 5 bases, and 6 bases lay outside the gene matches. Here the CDR3 reads CASSPLGTGEETQYF. Here the CDR3 DNA reads TGTGCCAGCAGCCCACTAGGGACAGGGGAAGAGACCCAGTACTTC.

This clonotype was observed a single time. A single base separates this from a much larger clone, so it may be a read error. This chain links TRBV11-2 with TRBJ2-3; tentatively, D is TRBD2 (6 bases). V lost 7 bases and J lost 2, with 13 bases in between. In germline, CDR1 is SGHAT, CDR2 FQNNGV. The CDR3 is 14 amino acids. DNA for the CDR3: TGTGCCAGCAATGTAAGGACTAACACAGATACGCAGTATTTT. This encodes CASNVRTNTDTQYF.

This clonotype was counted at least ten times. The rearrangement uses TRBV7-6 and TRBJ2-5; TRBD2 might be the D (5 bases). V was cut by 2 bases and J by 5 bases, with 12 bases left in between. Germline V gene data show CDR1 as SGHVS and CDR2 as FNYEAQ. The CDR3 consists of 14 residues. The CDR3 region has the DNA TGTGCCAGCAGCTTAAGTCCAACGGGGGAGACCCAGTACTTC. Its protein is CASSLSPTGETQYF.

In its sample, this clonotype was seen many times. The gene calls are TRBV6-1 and TRBJ2-1; D remains ambiguous. The CDR3 length is 16 residues. Germline V CDR1 and CDR2: MNHNS, SASEGT. Trimming left V 5 bases short and J 0 bases short, with 14 bases between. CDR3 bases: TGTGCCAGCAGTCCCCGATTACTCAGCTCCTACAATGAGCAGTTCTTC. It is translated as CASSPRLLSSYNEQFF.

This chain joins TRBV19 and TRBJ1-4, with a tentative D call TRBD1 (5 bases). CDR3 length equals 15 residues. Per the germline V gene, CDR1 is LNHDA and CDR2 is SQIVND (reference sequence). The V end lost 8 bases, the J end lost 8 bases, and 21 bases lay between the germline ends. The CDR3 reads CASGRTGTLGEKLFF. As DNA, the CDR3 is TGTGCCAGTGGAAGGACCGGGACCCTAGGAGAAAAACTGTTTTTT. The variable domain in full, completed from reference TRBV19 and TRBJ1-4, reads DGGITQSPKYLFRKEGQNVTLSCEQNLNHDAMYWYRQDPGQGLRLIYYSQIVNDFQKGDIAEGYSVSREKKESFPLTVTSAQKNPTAFYLCASGRTGTLGEKLFFGSGTQLSVL.